These 10 T cell receptor beta chains share one sample of origin, sequenced in a study of shared clonotypes between healthy human individuals. Selected positively for CCR7 and CD45RO-negative, naive CD8 cells excluded terminally differentiated effector memory CD45RA+ cells. Only in-frame clones appear in the TCRdb table, and some are missing; sequencing was by immunoSEQ multiplex PCR. The data hold 1.5 million to 2.5 million clones, with over 85% observed a single time. Sequenced: naive CD8+ T cells sorted from blood. The receptors here all came from a young man in good health.

This clone appeared a single time. The V call is TRBV7-9, the J call TRBJ1-2; unclear D gene. V lost 5 bases and J lost 7, with 26 bases in between. The CDR3 length is 17 residues. CDR1 is SEHNR and CDR2 is FQNEAQ in the germline V gene (reference sequence). The CDR3 here is CASSPPQPYMVTAGYTF. CDR3 DNA: TGTGCCAGCAGCCCGCCTCAGCCCTATATGGTTACTGCTGGCTACACCTTC.

The V and J genes are TRBV7-9 and TRBJ2-2, with D possibly matching TRBD2 (7 bases). CDR1 and CDR2 from the germline V gene are SEHNR and FQNEAQ (reference sequence). V was trimmed by 6 bases and J by 5 bases, leaving 19 bases between them. The length of the CDR3 is 16 residues. CDR3 in DNA: TGTGCCAGCAGGATCTCGGCGGGGGCCCGGACCGGGGAGCTGTTTTTT. Its translation: CASRISAGARTGELFF. Full variable domain (remainder filled in from reference TRBV7-9 and TRBJ2-2): DTGVSQNPRHKITKRGQNVTFRCDPISEHNRLYWYRQTLGQGPEFLTYFQNEAQLEKSRLLSDRFSAERPKGSFSTLEIQRTEQGDSAMYLCASRISAGARTGELFFGEGSRLTVL.

The V gene is TRBV2, the J gene TRBJ2-3, with 13 nucleotides matching TRBD2. CDR3 length: 15 residues. Germline V gives CDR1 SNHLY, CDR2 FYNNEI. The V segment lost 7 bases and the J segment 6 bases; nucleotides outside the gene matches: 7. CDR3 coding DNA: TGTGCCAGCATTTCCGGGACTAGCGGGATGGATACGCAGTATTTT. Translating gives CASISGTSGMDTQYF.

CDR3 residues: CASSIYGTGYNEQFF. In nucleotides, the CDR3 is TGTGCCAGTAGTATTTACGGGACAGGCTACAATGAGCAGTTCTTC. The genes are TRBV19 and TRBJ2-1; 8 bases are shared with TRBD1. From germline, CDR1 is LNHDA and CDR2 SQIVND (reference sequence). The CDR3 totals 15 residues. The ends lost 3 bases at V and 3 bases at J; junction bases unmatched: 4.

The chain combines TRBV30 with TRBJ2-3; D gene uncertain. CDR3 size: 14 residues. Trimming removed 2 bases from V and 3 bases from J, with 12 bases in between. Germline V gives CDR1 GTSNPN, CDR2 SVGIG (reference sequence). CDR3 DNA sequence: TGTGCCTGGAGTCCCGCCGGGCAGACAGATACGCAGTATTTT. Amino acid sequence: CAWSPAGQTDTQYF.

The chain carries TRBV4-1 and TRBJ1-2; no clear D gene. V dropped 0 bases and J dropped 7 bases, with 12 bases sitting between them. Germline assignment: CDR1 MGHRA and CDR2 YSYEKL. The CDR3 is made up of 14 amino acids. The CDR3 sequence is CASSQDEEAGGYTF. As DNA, the CDR3 is TGCGCCAGCAGCCAAGATGAGGAAGCGGGTGGCTACACCTTC.

J is TRBJ2-7 and V is TRBV5-4, with TRBD1 as a possible D gene (5 bases). Germline lookup yields CDR1 SGHNT and CDR2 YYREEE (reference sequence). The V gene lost 4 bases and the J gene lost 6 bases, with 11 bases spanning the gap. This CDR3 region has 12 residues. The CDR3 DNA reads as TGTGCCAGCAGCCCAGGGAACAGCGAGCAGTACTTC. Protein product: CASSPGNSEQYF.

The chain is built from TRBV28 and TRBJ2-3; 11 bases map to TRBD2. The junction had 12 bases not matched to a gene; V was cut back by 5 bases and J by 5 bases. Germline CDR1 is MDHEN and CDR2 is SYDVKM. The CDR3 is made up of 17 amino acids. The chain's CDR3 is CASSPNTSGSGKDTQYF. CDR3 bases: TGTGCCAGCAGTCCCAACACTAGCGGGAGTGGGAAAGATACGCAGTATTTT.

This chain links TRBV10-2 with TRBJ2-1; perhaps TRBD1 as D (5 bases). This CDR3 spans 11 amino acids. Trimming took off 7 bases at V and 8 bases at J, with 9 bases between the two ends. Germline CDR1 and CDR2: WSHSY and SAAADI. The CDR3 nucleotides are TGCGCCAGCATTCAGGGCTATGAGCAGTTCTTC. This gives the protein CASIQGYEQFF.

V and J are TRBV11-2 and TRBJ2-1; 14 bases agree with TRBD2. The germline CDR1 and CDR2 sequences are SGHAT and FQNNGV. This CDR3 region has 15 residues. After removal of 9 bases from V and 0 bases from J, the junction contained 1 base not matched to a gene. The chain's CDR3 is CASGTSGSSYNEQFF. CDR3 nucleotide sequence: TGTGCCAGTGGGACTAGCGGGAGCTCCTACAATGAGCAGTTCTTC.